These T cell receptor beta chains were read from a single sample in a study of OX40 agonist ivuxolimab in advanced cancers. Produced via immunoSEQ multiplex PCR; TCRdb's table is partial and in-frame only. Seen here are about 82,000 clones, roughly 85% observed once, and the top ten hold approximately 0.78%. The material was CD4+ or CD8+ T cells sorted from blood, obtained in a trial of the OX40 agonist ivuxolimab. All receptors come from an adult with an advanced solid tumor such as melanoma, head and neck, liver or kidney cancer. Both conserved end residues are part of each CDR3. A D gene is named only where the DNA matches it firmly. Clone size is stated in some rows and not others, as once, few, many or a class when expanded.

-,TRBV5-1,-,TRBJ2-7,CASRSTGTEAYEQYF,TGCGCCAGCAGATCCACCGGGACTGAAGCCTACGAGCAGTACTTC
TRBD2,TRBV18,-,TRBJ2-2,CASSRPGLAASNTGELFF,TGTGCCAGCTCACGGCCGGGACTAGCGGCCTCGAACACCGGGGAGCTGTTTTTT
-,TRBV18,-,TRBJ1-1,CASSQDVNTEAFF,TGTGCCAGCTCACAAGACGTCAACACTGAAGCTTTCTTT
-,TRBV27,-,TRBJ1-3,CASSVRGTGTSSGNTIYF,TGTGCCAGCAGTGTCCGCGGTACAGGTACTAGCTCTGGAAACACCATATATTTT
-,TRBV4-1,-,TRBJ1-5,CASSPLGAAARRDQHF,TGCGCCAGCAGCCCCCTGGGGGCCGCCGCAAGAAGAGACCAGCATTTT
-,TRBV5-1,once,TRBJ2-7,CASSLGSPASYEQYF,TGCGCCAGCAGCTTGGGGTCACCGGCCTCCTACGAGCAGTACTTC
-,TRBV5-6,-,TRBJ1-3,CASSLGPNSGNTIYF,TGTGCCAGCAGCTTGGGACCGAACTCTGGAAACACCATATATTTT
-,TRBV6-6,-,TRBJ1-6,CASSRRSGGTNSPLHF,TGTGCCAGCAGTCGCCGGAGCGGGGGGACGAATTCACCCCTCCACTTT
-,TRBV10-3,few,TRBJ1-2,CAISDAYGYTF,TGTGCCATCAGCGATGCTTATGGCTACACCTTC
TRBD2,TRBV10-3,once,TRBJ2-3,CAITSGGAQLTDTQYF,TGTGCCATCACTAGCGGGGGGGCCCAACTCACAGATACGCAGTATTTT
-,TRBV18,-,TRBJ1-2,CASSSGVDYGYTF,TGTGCCAGCTCGTCGGGTGTAGACTATGGCTACACCTTC
TRBD1,TRBV6-5,-,TRBJ1-1,CASSSQGAGTEAFF,TGTGCCAGCAGTTCCCAGGGGGCCGGGACTGAAGCTTTCTTT
-,TRBV5-8,-,TRBJ2-2,CASSFWTGNTGELFF,TGTGCCAGCAGCTTCTGGACCGGGAACACCGGGGAGCTGTTTTTT
TRBD1,TRBV6-6,-,TRBJ1-6,CASSPWTGSHSPLHF,TGTGCCAGCAGTCCTTGGACAGGTTCCCATTCACCCCTCCACTTT
-,TRBV30,-,TRBJ1-3,CAWSVGGVNTIYF,TGTGCCTGGAGTGTCGGTGGGGTGAACACCATATATTTT
-,TRBV7-3,-,TRBJ2-2,CASTPQGGQAGELFF,TGTGCCAGCACTCCGCAGGGGGGGCAGGCCGGGGAGCTGTTTTTT
-,TRBV29-1,few,TRBJ1-1,CSGRGSPNTEAFF,TGCAGCGGGAGGGGATCCCCGAACACTGAAGCTTTCTTT
-,TRBV4-2,-,TRBJ2-7,CASSQGVANTYEQYF,TGTGCCAGCAGCCAAGGGGTCGCGAATACCTACGAGCAGTACTTC
-,TRBV6-5,-,TRBJ2-7,CASSLRGGGKQDEQYF,TGTGCCAGCAGTTTGCGGGGCGGGGGCAAACAGGACGAGCAGTACTTC